A single sample is the source of the 30 T cell receptor beta chains below, sequenced in a study of blood T cell repertoires in COVID-19. Clones were read by immunoSEQ multiplex PCR, and TCRdb kept only the in-frame ones, dropping some. The sample lists 250,000 to 300,000 clones, around 87% occurring once. The material sequenced was peripheral blood. Receptors were obtained from a man between 18 and 35 years old with active or convalescent COVID-19.

The chain employs TRBV27 and TRBJ2-1; 9 nucleotides match TRBD1. The CDR3 spans 14 residues. Germline V gives CDR1 MNHEY, CDR2 SMNVEV (reference sequence). V lost 10 bases, J lost 5 bases, and 9 bases stayed unmatched. CDR3: CATRPGQGHNEQFF. The DNA for the CDR3 is TGTGCCACCAGGCCGGGACAGGGACACAATGAGCAGTTCTTC.

The chain employs TRBV6-6 and TRBJ2-5; unclear D gene. Per germline, CDR1 MNHNY and CDR2 SVGAGI (reference sequence). The ends were cut back, 2 bases at V and 5 bases at J, with 3 bases in the middle. This CDR3 region has 11 residues. This chain's CDR3 is CASSYSETQYF. In nucleotides, the CDR3 is TGTGCCAGCAGTTACAGCGAGACCCAGTACTTC.

The chain recombines TRBV9 with TRBJ1-3, with 7 bases fitting TRBD1. The CDR3 sequence is 16 residues long. Looked up from germline, CDR1 is SGDLS and CDR2 is YYNGEE. V lost 3 bases to trimming and J lost 0 bases; unmatched junction nucleotides: 6. This chain's CDR3 is CASSASGGASGNTIYF. The CDR3 DNA is TGTGCCAGCAGCGCGTCAGGGGGAGCCTCTGGAAACACCATATATTTT.

In DNA, the CDR3 is TGCGCCAGCCACCCGATTGGACTAGCGGGAGTAAACTACGATACGCAGTATTTT. Residues: CASHPIGLAGVNYDTQYF. The chain carries TRBV5-1 and TRBJ2-3; TRBD2 aligns across 13 bases. The V gene end was trimmed by 7 bases and the J gene end by 6 bases; junction bases not matched to a gene: 17. Looked up from germline, CDR1 is SGHRS and CDR2 is YFSETQ. The CDR3 has 18 residues. Drawing the rest from reference TRBV5-1 and TRBJ2-3, the complete variable domain is KAGVTQTPRYLIKTRGQQVTLSCSPISGHRSVSWYQQTPGQGLQFLFEYFSETQRNKGNFPGRFSGRQFSNSRSEMNVSTLELGDSALYLCASHPIGLAGVNYDTQYFGPGTRLTVL.

J is TRBJ1-6 and V is TRBV2; the D is unclear. The CDR3 totals 18 residues. V shed 4 bases and J shed 0 bases, with 16 bases lying between them. Germline V CDR1 and CDR2: SNHLY, FYNNEI. The CDR3 bases are TGTGCCAGCAGTGTTTTAAGGAGGGCCAGCTCCTATAATTCACCCCTCCACTTT. Translation gives CASSVLRRASSYNSPLHF. The complete variable domain, with remaining parts taken from reference TRBV2 and TRBJ1-6, reads EPEVTQTPSHQVTQMGQEVILRCVPISNHLYFYWYRQILGQKVEFLVSFYNNEISEKSEIFDDQFSVERPDGSNFTLKIRSTKLEDSAMYFCASSVLRRASSYNSPLHFGNGTRLTVT.

The chain is built from TRBV6-1 and TRBJ1-1; no clear D. Germline V CDR1 and CDR2: MNHNS, SASEGT. The CDR3 length is 13 residues. Between the trimmed V and J ends, which lost 2 bases and 4 bases, there was a span of 8 bases. CDR3 DNA: TGTGCCAGCAGTGAAATGGCTAGCACTGAAGCTTTCTTT. Its protein product is CASSEMASTEAFF.

This rearrangement joins TRBV4-1 to TRBJ1-5, with 7 bases aligning to TRBD1. This CDR3 comprises 16 residues. Germline CDR1 and CDR2: MGHRA and YSYEKL. V gave up 6 bases and J gave up 0 bases; unmatched junction bases: 8. CDR3 nucleotides: TGCGCCAGCAGTCCAGGGGGTCTAGATAGCAATCAGCCCCAGCATTTT. Translated, it gives CASSPGGLDSNQPQHF.

The table lists this clone with a count of one. J is TRBJ2-7 and V is TRBV6-5, with unresolved D. CDR1 is MNHEY, CDR2 SVGAGI, per germline. Deletions cut 4 bases from V and 3 bases from J, with 16 bases between. The CDR3 runs 15 residues. CDR3 in DNA: TGTGCCAGCAGTTCGCCTGGCCTCATAAGCTACGAGCAGTACTTC. Translated: CASSSPGLISYEQYF.

The chain recombines TRBV7-9 with TRBJ1-2; 7 bases match TRBD1. This CDR3 has 14 residues. V was pared by 5 bases and J by 8 bases, with 11 bases of the junction left unmatched. Germline CDR1 and CDR2: SEHNR and FQNEAQ (reference sequence). The CDR3 nucleotides are TGTGCCAGCAGCACCCTGACAGGGTTTGGGGGCTACACCTTC. Translating gives CASSTLTGFGGYTF.

The chain combines TRBV18 with TRBJ2-7; no reliable D call. Between the trimmed V and J ends, which lost 2 bases and 3 bases, there was a span of 17 bases. The CDR3 loop spans 16 amino acids. The germline V gene has CDR1 KGHSH and CDR2 LQKENI. In DNA form, the CDR3 reads TGTGCCAGCTCACCAGTTCAACGGTTACCCTACTACGAGCAGTACTTC. Translating it yields CASSPVQRLPYYEQYF.

This chain joins TRBV12-3 or TRBV12-4 and TRBJ1-3; D may be TRBD1 (6 bases). V was shortened by 4 bases and J by 16 bases, with 20 bases between the two germline ends. The CDR3 spans 13 residues. The CDR3 loop reads CASSSALGGQGYF. The DNA of the CDR3 is TGTGCCAGCAGTTCCGCCCTAGGGGGACAAGGGTATTTT.

The chain carries TRBV6-4 and TRBJ2-1, with no clear D. V was shortened by 5 bases and J by 0 bases, with 5 bases between the two germline ends. Germline CDR1 reads MRHNA; CDR2 reads SNTAGT. The CDR3 length is 13 residues. The CDR3 protein is CASSTNSYNEQFF. For the CDR3, the DNA is TGTGCCAGCAGTACTAACTCCTACAATGAGCAGTTCTTC.

V gene TRBV6-6 combines with J gene TRBJ2-5, with TRBD1 identical over 8 bases. The CDR3 extends over 13 amino acids. Germline V gives CDR1 MNHNY, CDR2 SVGAGI (reference sequence). With 7 bases clipped from V and 5 bases from J, the junction kept 6 bases outside the gene matches. Written as DNA, the CDR3 is TGTGCCAGCACCCCGACAGGGGACGAGACCCAGTACTTC. Protein product: CASTPTGDETQYF.

This clone was seen only once. The gene calls are TRBV19 and TRBJ1-2; no firm D call. Germline assignment: CDR1 LNHDA and CDR2 SQIVND (reference sequence). CDR3 length: 13 amino acids. Trimming removed 6 bases from V and 8 bases from J, with 16 bases in between. CDR3 DNA: TGTGCCAGTAGACGGGTTACCTCCGGAGGCTACACCTTC. It is translated as CASRRVTSGGYTF. Together with reference TRBV19 and TRBJ1-2, the CDR3 gives the full variable domain: DGGITQSPKYLFRKEGQNVTLSCEQNLNHDAMYWYRQDPGQGLRLIYYSQIVNDFQKGDIAEGYSVSREKKESFPLTVTSAQKNPTAFYLCASRRVTSGGYTFGSGTRLTVV.

This clone has only one observation. The chain uses TRBV2 and TRBJ2-1, with 7 bases aligning to TRBD1. V dropped 6 bases and J dropped 9; count of bases not matched to a gene: 14. The CDR3 has 15 residues. Germline V gene data show CDR1 as SNHLY and CDR2 as FYNNEI. This chain's CDR3 is CASRADRQTRGEQFF. The CDR3 DNA reads as TGTGCCAGCAGGGCGGACAGGCAGACGAGAGGTGAGCAGTTCTTC. The full variable domain, in which reference TRBV2 and TRBJ2-1 provide the parts outside the CDR3, is EPEVTQTPSHQVTQMGQEVILRCVPISNHLYFYWYRQILGQKVEFLVSFYNNEISEKSEIFDDQFSVERPDGSNFTLKIRSTKLEDSAMYFCASRADRQTRGEQFFGPGTRLTVL.

The genes are TRBV4-2 and TRBJ2-2; no clear D. CDR1 and CDR2 (germline): LGHNA, YNFKEQ. The CDR3 has 15 amino acids. The V end was cut by 4 bases, the J end by 6 bases, with 15 bases between. The CDR3 is CASSPSEVAAGELFF. The CDR3 DNA reads as TGTGCCAGCAGCCCCTCAGAAGTCGCCGCCGGGGAGCTGTTTTTT.

This chain links TRBV5-1 with TRBJ1-5, with D unresolved. Trimming took 4 bases from V and 0 from J, leaving 11 bases between them. Germline CDR1 SGHRS, CDR2 YFSETQ. The CDR3 length is 15 residues. For the CDR3, the DNA is TGCGCCAGCAGCACCCACGGCGGTAGCAATCAGCCCCAGCATTTT. Amino acids: CASSTHGGSNQPQHF.

The V call is TRBV25-1, the J call TRBJ2-1; 9 bases match TRBD2. Germline V gives CDR1 MGHDK, CDR2 SYGVNS. This CDR3 is 18 amino acids long. V gave up 4 bases and J gave up 0 bases; unmatched junction bases: 10. The CDR3 DNA sequence: TGTGCCAGCAGTGCAAAGGGGCCTAGCGGGAACTCCTACAATGAGCAGTTCTTC. As protein: CASSAKGPSGNSYNEQFF.

This sequence joins TRBV27 and TRBJ2-7; 7 bases map to TRBD2. Trimming took 6 bases from V and 2 from J; bases not matched to a gene: 7. This CDR3 region has 14 residues. Germline CDR1 and CDR2: MNHEY and SMNVEV (reference sequence). The CDR3: CASSLGGRAYEQYF. The CDR3 DNA sequence: TGTGCCAGCAGCTTAGGAGGGAGGGCCTACGAGCAGTACTTC.

This sequence joins TRBV5-1 and TRBJ1-2; 7 bases fit TRBD1. Germline CDR1 is SGHRS and CDR2 is YFSETQ. The J segment lost 1 base and the V segment lost 0 bases, leaving 6 bases of the junction unmatched. This CDR3 is 16 amino acids long. CDR3 nucleotides: TGCGCCAGCAGCTTGGAAGGTGGACAGGTTAACTATGGCTACACCTTC. It yields the protein CASSLEGGQVNYGYTF.

The CDR3 DNA reads as TGTGCCAGCAGTTTACCGGGACTAGCGGGAGTCAATGAGCAGTTCTTC. This encodes CASSLPGLAGVNEQFF. The chain recombines TRBV27 with TRBJ2-1; 14 bases match TRBD2. J lost 6 bases, V lost 2 bases, and 3 bases had no gene match. The length of the CDR3 is 16 residues. CDR1 is MNHEY and CDR2 is SMNVEV in the germline V gene (reference sequence).

The V call is TRBV2, the J call TRBJ2-2; D is uncertain. The germline gives CDR1 SNHLY, CDR2 FYNNEI. The length of the CDR3 is 11 residues. The germline V and J ends were trimmed by 9 bases and 5 bases, with 7 bases remaining between them. CDR3 sequence reads: CASQFTGELFF. For the CDR3, the DNA is TGTGCCAGTCAATTTACCGGGGAGCTGTTTTTT.

The chain uses TRBV28 and TRBJ1-1; D is uncertain. V shed 5 bases and J shed 7 bases, with 8 bases lying between them. CDR1 is MDHEN and CDR2 is SYDVKM in the germline V gene. The CDR3 length is 11 residues. The CDR3: CASSLEREAFF. The CDR3 DNA is TGTGCCAGCAGTCTCGAGCGTGAAGCTTTCTTT.

The chain carries TRBV19 and TRBJ1-1; TRBD1 matches 7 bases. With V trimmed by 8 bases and J by 0 bases, 6 bases remained unmatched. The CDR3 length is 14 residues. CDR1 is LNHDA, CDR2 SQIVND, per germline (reference sequence). Here the CDR3 reads CASWDRVMNTEAFF. CDR3 sequence (DNA): TGTGCCAGTTGGGACAGAGTCATGAACACTGAAGCTTTCTTT.

V gene TRBV5-6 combines with J gene TRBJ2-5; 7 bases align to TRBD2. V lost 4 bases and J lost 5; bases outside the gene matches: 11. The CDR3 contains 15 residues. The germline CDR1 and CDR2 sequences are SGHDT and YYEEEE. This chain's CDR3 is CASSRPGRAGETQYF. The CDR3, as DNA: TGTGCCAGCAGCCGCCCTGGGAGGGCGGGGGAGACCCAGTACTTC. The full variable domain, completed using reference TRBV5-6 and TRBJ2-5, is DAGVTQSPTHLIKTRGQQVTLRCSPKSGHDTVSWYQQALGQGPQFIFQYYEEEERQRGNFPDRFSGHQFPNYSSELNVNALLLGDSALYLCASSRPGRAGETQYFGPGTRLLVL.

This chain uses TRBV28 with TRBJ2-7; D might be TRBD1 (6 bases). With 6 bases removed from V and 9 bases from J, the gap between germline ends came to 15 bases. Germline CDR1 reads MDHEN; CDR2 reads SYDVKM. The CDR3 has 12 amino acids. DNA for the CDR3: TGTGCCAGCAGCCCTCACAGGGATTGGCAGTACTTC. It translates to CASSPHRDWQYF.

This clone has just one count. The V gene is TRBV9, the J gene TRBJ2-1, with D uncertain. The CDR3 has 12 amino acids. CDR1 is SGDLS, CDR2 YYNGEE, per germline. Trimming left V 5 bases short and J 3 bases short, with 6 bases between. DNA of the CDR3: TGTGCCAGCAGTCTAGGCTACAATGAGCAGTTCTTC. It encodes CASSLGYNEQFF.

The chain carries TRBV18 and TRBJ2-1, with D perhaps TRBD1 (6 bases). This CDR3 has 16 residues. Germline V CDR1 and CDR2: KGHSH, LQKENI. Trimming left V 0 bases short and J 1 base short, with 10 bases between. Here the CDR3 reads CASSPPQGKSYNEQFF. The CDR3 nucleotides are TGTGCCAGCTCACCACCGCAGGGGAAGTCCTACAATGAGCAGTTCTTC.

The CDR3 loop reads CASRTVGSGNTIYF. CDR3 nucleotides: TGTGCCAGCAGGACAGTCGGTTCCGGAAACACCATATATTTT. The chain uses TRBV6-5 and TRBJ1-3; maybe TRBD1 (5 bases). V was cut by 6 bases and J by 4 bases, with 13 bases left in between. CDR3 length: 14 amino acids. The germline V gene has CDR1 MNHEY and CDR2 SVGAGI.

The V and J genes are TRBV6-5 and TRBJ1-1; 8 bases agree with TRBD1. V shed 6 bases, J shed 3 bases, and the junction held 3 bases outside the gene matches. Germline V gives CDR1 MNHEY, CDR2 SVGAGI. The CDR3 extends over 13 amino acids. CDR3 coding DNA: TGTGCCAGCAGATGGGACAGGTACACTGAAGCTTTCTTT. This gives the protein CASRWDRYTEAFF.